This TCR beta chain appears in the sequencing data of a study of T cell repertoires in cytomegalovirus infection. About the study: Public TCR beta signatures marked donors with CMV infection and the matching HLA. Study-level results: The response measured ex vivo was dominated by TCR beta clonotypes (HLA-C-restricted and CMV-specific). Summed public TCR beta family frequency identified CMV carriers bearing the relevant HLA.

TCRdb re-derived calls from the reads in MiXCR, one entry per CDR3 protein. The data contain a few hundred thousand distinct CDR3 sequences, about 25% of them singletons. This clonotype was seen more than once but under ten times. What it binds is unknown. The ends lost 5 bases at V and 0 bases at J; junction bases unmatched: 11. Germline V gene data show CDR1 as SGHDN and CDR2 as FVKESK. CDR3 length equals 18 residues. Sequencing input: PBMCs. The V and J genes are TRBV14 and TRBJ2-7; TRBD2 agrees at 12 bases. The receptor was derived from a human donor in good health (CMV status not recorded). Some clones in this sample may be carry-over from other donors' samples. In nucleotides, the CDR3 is TGTGCCAGCAGCAGGGGCGTCCTAGCGGGAGGGAGCTCCTACGAGCAGTACTTC. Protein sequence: CASSRGVLAGGSSYEQYF.